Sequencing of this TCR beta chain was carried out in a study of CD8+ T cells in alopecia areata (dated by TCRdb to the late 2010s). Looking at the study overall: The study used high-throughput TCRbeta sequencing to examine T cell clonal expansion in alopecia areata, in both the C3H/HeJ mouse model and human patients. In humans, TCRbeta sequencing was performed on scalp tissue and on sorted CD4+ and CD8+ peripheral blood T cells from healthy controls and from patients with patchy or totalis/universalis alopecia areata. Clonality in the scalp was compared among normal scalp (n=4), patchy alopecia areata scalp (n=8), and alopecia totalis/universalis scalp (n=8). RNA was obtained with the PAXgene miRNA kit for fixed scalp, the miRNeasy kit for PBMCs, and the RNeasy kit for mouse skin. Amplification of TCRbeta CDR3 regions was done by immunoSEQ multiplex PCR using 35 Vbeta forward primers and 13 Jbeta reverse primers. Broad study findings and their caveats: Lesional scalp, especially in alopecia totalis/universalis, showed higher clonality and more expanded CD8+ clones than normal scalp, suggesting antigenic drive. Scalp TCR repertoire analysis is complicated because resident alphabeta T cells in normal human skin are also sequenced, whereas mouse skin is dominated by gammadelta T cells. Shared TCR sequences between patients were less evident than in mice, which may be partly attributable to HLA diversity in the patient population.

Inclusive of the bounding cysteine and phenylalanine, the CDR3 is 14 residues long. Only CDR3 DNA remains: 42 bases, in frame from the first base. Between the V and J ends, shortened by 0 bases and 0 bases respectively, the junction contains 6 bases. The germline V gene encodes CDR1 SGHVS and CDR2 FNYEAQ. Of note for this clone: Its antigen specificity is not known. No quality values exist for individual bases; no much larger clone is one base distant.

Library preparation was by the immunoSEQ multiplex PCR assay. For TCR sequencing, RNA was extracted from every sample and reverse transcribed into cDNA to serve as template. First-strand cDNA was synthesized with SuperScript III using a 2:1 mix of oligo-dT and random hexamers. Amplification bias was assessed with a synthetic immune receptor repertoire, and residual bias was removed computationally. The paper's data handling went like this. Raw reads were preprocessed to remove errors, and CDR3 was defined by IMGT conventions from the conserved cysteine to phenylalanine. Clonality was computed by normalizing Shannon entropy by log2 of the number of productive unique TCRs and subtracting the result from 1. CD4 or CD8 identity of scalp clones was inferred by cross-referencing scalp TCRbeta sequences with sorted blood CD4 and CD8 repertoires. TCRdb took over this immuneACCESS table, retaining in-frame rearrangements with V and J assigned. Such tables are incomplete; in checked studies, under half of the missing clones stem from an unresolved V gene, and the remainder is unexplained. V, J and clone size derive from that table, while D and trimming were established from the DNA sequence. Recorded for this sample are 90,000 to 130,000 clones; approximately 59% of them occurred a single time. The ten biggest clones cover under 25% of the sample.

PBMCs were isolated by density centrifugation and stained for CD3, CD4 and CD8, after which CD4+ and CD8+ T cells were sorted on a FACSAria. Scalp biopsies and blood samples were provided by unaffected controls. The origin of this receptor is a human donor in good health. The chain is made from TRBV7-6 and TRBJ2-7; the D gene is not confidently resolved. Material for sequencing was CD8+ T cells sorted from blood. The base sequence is TGTGCCAGCAGCTTAGCGCAGGACTCCTACGAGCAGTACTTC. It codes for CASSLAQDSYEQYF.